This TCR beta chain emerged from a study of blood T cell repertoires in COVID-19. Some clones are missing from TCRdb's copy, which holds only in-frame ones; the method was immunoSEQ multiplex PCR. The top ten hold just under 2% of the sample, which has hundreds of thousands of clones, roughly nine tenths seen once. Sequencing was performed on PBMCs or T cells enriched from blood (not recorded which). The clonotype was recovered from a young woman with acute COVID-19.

CDR3 in amino acids: CASSSPGSEKLFF. The CDR3 bases are TGTGCCAGCAGCTCGCCGGGGAGTGAAAAACTGTTTTTT. The V and J genes are TRBV7-9 and TRBJ1-4, with D hard to call. V lost 4 bases and J 7 bases, leaving 10 bases between the germline ends. CDR3 length: 13 amino acids. Germline values: CDR1 SEHNR, CDR2 FQNEAQ (reference sequence).